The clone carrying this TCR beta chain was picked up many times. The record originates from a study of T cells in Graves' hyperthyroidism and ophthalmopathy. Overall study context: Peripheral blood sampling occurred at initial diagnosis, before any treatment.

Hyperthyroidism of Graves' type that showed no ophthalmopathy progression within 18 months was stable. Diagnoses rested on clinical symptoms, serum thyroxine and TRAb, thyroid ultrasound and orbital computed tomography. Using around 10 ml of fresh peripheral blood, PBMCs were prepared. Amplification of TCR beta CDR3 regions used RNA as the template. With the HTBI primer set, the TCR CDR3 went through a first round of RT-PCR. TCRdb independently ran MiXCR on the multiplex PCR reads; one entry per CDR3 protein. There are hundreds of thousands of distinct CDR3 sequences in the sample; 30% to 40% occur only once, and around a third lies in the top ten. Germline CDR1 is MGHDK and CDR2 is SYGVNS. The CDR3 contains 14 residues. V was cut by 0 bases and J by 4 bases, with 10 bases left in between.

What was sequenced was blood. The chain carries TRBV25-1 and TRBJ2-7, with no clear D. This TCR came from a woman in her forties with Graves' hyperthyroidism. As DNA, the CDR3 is TGTGCCAGCAGTGAATATAGATTCCCTTACGAGCAGTACTTC. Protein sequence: CASSEYRFPYEQYF.